This T cell receptor (beta chain) was retrieved from a study of post-analysis software for immune sequencing data. CDR3 length equals 18 residues. Unmatched junction bases numbered 10, after V lost 9 bases and J lost 0 bases. Germline CDR1 reads KGHDR; CDR2 reads SFDVKD. Worth noting for this clonotype: Antigen unknown.

Unique molecular identifiers were carried by the TCR beta cDNA libraries. Some 540,000 cDNA molecules were obtained from roughly 1 to 10 million T cells. From the PCR reads, TCRdb called clonotypes with MiXCR, one entry per CDR3 protein. Of about 500,000 distinct CDR3 sequences detected, under 55% appear once; the ten largest clones hold 9% to 14%. Regarding the study as a whole: Samples prepared in the same batch strongly co-clustered by F measure. With TRBV5-6, TRBV5-1 and TRBV20-1 included, about five TRBV segments were more frequent in patients than in controls. Patients with multiple sclerosis recorded significantly lower normalized Chao1 diversity than controls, the study found.

This clonotype originated in a girl aged 5 to 17 with multiple sclerosis. Sequencing was performed on blood. The chain uses TRBV24-1 and TRBJ2-2, with 12 positions matching TRBD1. Here the CDR3 reads CATGGGQGARSNTGELFF. The CDR3, as DNA: TGTGCCACCGGTGGGGGACAGGGGGCTCGGTCGAACACCGGGGAGCTGTTTTTT.